Detailed here is one T cell receptor beta chain. Its antigen is unidentified. Using immunoSEQ multiplex PCR, the repertoire was profiled, and TCRdb retains in-frame clones only, with some absent. The data hold more than 95,000 clones, with 88% observed a single time. The sample originates from a study of T cell responses to AZD1222 COVID-19 vaccine. On the study more broadly: It was second doses at about 4 or about 12 weeks that were pooled. Whole-study findings and limits: Dominant CD4 TCR responses targeted spike regions 160-218 and 743-854. Repertoires in all cases were sampled only once the peak T cell response had passed. Of spike-specific TCRs, nearly half reportedly target regions left unmutated in variants.

In germline, CDR1 is SGHAT, CDR2 FQDESV (reference sequence). V lost 7 bases to trimming and J lost 1 base; unmatched junction nucleotides: 4. The CDR3 covers 15 residues. The material sequenced was peripheral blood, taken on day 0 of AZD1222 vaccination. This TCR was sampled from an adult in good health. This rearrangement joins TRBV11-1 to TRBJ2-2; 9 bases are shared with TRBD2. CDR3 sequence: CASTPAGGNTGELFF. CDR3 in DNA: TGTGCCAGCACTCCAGCGGGGGGGAACACCGGGGAGCTGTTTTTT.